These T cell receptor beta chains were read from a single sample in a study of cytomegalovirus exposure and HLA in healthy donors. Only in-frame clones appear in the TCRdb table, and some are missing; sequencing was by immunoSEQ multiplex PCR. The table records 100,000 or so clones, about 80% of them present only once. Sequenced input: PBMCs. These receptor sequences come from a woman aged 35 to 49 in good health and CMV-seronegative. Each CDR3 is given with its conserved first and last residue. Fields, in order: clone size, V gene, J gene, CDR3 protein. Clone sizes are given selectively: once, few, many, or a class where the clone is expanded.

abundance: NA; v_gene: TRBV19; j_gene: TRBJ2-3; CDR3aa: CASSTPPTSGSDTQYF
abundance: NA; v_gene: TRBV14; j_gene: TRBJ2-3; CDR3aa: CASSRLEPTDTQYF
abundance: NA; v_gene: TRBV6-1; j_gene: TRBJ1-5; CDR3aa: CASSVGSGRGQPQHF
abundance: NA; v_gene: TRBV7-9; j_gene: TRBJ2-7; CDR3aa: CASSFRQGGRSYEQYF
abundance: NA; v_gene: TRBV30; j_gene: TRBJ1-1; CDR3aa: CAWTIFMNTEAFF
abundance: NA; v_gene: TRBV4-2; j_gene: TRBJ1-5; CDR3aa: CASSQDREGNNQPQHF
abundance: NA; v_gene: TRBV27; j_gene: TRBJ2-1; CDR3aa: CASRFGTSGSYNEQFF
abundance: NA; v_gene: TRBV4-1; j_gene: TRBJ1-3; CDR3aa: CASSSWTASGNTIYF
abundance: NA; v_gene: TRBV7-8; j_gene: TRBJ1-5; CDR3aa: CASSLARGWSNQPQHF
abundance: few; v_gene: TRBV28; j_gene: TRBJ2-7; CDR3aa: CASKWDRDRVGYEQYF
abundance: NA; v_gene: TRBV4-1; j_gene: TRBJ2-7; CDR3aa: CASSQTPTSGLGSYEQYF